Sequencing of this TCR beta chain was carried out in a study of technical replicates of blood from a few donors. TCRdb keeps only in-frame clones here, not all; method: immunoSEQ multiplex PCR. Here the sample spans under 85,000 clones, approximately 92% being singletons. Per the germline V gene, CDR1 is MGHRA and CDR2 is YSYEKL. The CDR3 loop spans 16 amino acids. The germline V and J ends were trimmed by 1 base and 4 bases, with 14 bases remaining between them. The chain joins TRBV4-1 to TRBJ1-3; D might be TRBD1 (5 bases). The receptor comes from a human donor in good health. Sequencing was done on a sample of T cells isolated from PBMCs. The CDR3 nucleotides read TGCGCCAGCAGCCAAGGGGGGGGACCGCCCGGAAACACCATATATTTT. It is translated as CASSQGGGPPGNTIYF.